This entry features one T cell receptor beta chain sequence. The target antigen is unknown. These data are taken from a study of CXCR3-negative and CXCR3-positive naive CD8 T cells. The study's findings and limits: Relative to CXCR3-negative naive cells, CXCR3-positive naive cells had more hydrophobic TRB CDR3s.

All TRB cDNA libraries came from 5' RACE performed with UMI labels. After re-calling the 5' RACE reads, TCRdb lists one entry per CDR3 protein, DNA absent. The sample data list some 150,000 distinct CDR3 sequences. Germline V gene data show CDR1 as SGHRS and CDR2 as YFSETQ. The CDR3 is 14 amino acids. The rearrangement links TRBV5-1 to TRBJ1-4. The receptor's source is a human donor in good health. Some clones in this sample may be carry-over from other donors' samples. The specimen was naive CXCR3+ CD8+ T cells from blood. Sample subset: CD45RO-CCR7+CD27+CD95- naive CD8+ T cells expressing CXCR3 (TNR3+). CDR3 amino acids: CASSLEGSNEKLFF.